This TCR beta chain is drawn from a study of T cell responses to AZD1222 COVID-19 vaccine. Measured with immunoSEQ multiplex PCR; TCRdb has only the in-frame clones, and not every one. This sample carries around 97,000 clones, roughly 91% of them seen once, and the ten largest clones take around 4.8%. Study-wide findings and caveats: White British ancestry dominated among donors, who included more females, and clonal diversity was possibly underestimated. Nearly half of spike-specific TCRs reportedly go after variant regions that carry no mutations. Following two doses of AZD1222, Spike-specific TCR breadth and depth rose. Baseline serology detected seropositivity in only six or seven AZD1222 recipients.

On this clone: Its antigen is unknown.

Sequences were derived from peripheral blood, sampled on day 0 of AZD1222 vaccination. This TCR was sampled from an adult in good health.

In DNA, the CDR3 is TGTGCCAGCAGCTGGGACAGGGTCAGCTACGAGCAGTACTTC. It is translated as CASSWDRVSYEQYF. The rearrangement joins TRBV7-9 to TRBJ2-7; 9 nucleotides match TRBD1. This CDR3 spans 14 amino acids. V lost 4 bases to trimming and J lost 3 bases; unmatched junction nucleotides: 4. The germline V gene has CDR1 SEHNR and CDR2 FQNEAQ (reference sequence).